This T cell receptor beta chain derives from a study of blood T cell repertoires in COVID-19. Trimming took off 0 bases at V and 4 bases at J, with 12 bases between the two ends. The CDR3 totals 16 residues. In germline, CDR1 is MGHRA, CDR2 YSYEKL. TCRdb keeps only in-frame clones here, not all; method: immunoSEQ multiplex PCR. The table has approximately 200,000 clones, about 84% seen once; the top ten hold 7.5% to 9%. The V and J genes are TRBV4-1 and TRBJ2-2, with TRBD1 as a possible D gene (5 bases). Sequenced material: peripheral blood. The sequence came from a woman of 80 years or more with COVID-19, enrolled during active disease. CDR3 region: CASSQESARATGELFF. In DNA, the CDR3 is TGCGCCAGCAGCCAAGAATCCGCCAGGGCCACCGGGGAGCTGTTTTTT.